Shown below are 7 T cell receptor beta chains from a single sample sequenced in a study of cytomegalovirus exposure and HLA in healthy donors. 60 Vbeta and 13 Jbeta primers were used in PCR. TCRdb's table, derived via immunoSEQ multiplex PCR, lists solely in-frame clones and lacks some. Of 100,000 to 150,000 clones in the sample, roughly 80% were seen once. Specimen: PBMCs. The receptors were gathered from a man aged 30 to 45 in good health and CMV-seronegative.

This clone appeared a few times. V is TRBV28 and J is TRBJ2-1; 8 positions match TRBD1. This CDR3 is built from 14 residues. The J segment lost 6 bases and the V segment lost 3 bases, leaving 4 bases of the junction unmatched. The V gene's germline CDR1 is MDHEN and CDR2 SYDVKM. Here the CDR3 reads CASSFVTGVNEQFF. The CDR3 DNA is TGTGCCAGCAGTTTTGTGACAGGGGTCAATGAGCAGTTCTTC.

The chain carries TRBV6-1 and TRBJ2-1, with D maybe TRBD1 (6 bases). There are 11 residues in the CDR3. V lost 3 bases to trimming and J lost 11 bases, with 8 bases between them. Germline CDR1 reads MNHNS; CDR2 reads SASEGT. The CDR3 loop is CASSETGQQFF. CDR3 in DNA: TGTGCCAGCAGTGAGACAGGCCAGCAGTTCTTC.

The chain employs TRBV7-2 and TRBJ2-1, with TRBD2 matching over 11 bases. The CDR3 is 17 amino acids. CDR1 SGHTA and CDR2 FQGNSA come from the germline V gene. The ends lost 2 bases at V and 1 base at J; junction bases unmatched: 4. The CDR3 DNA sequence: TGTGCCAGCAGCTTAATGGGACTAGCGGCATCCTACAATGAGCAGTTCTTC. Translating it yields CASSLMGLAASYNEQFF.

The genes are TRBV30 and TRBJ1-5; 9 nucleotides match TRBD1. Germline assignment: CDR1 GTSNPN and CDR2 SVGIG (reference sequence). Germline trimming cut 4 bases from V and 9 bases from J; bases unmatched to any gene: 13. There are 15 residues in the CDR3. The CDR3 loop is CAWNPGTGPSRPQHF. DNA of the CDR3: TGTGCCTGGAATCCCGGGACAGGGCCATCTCGGCCCCAGCATTTT.

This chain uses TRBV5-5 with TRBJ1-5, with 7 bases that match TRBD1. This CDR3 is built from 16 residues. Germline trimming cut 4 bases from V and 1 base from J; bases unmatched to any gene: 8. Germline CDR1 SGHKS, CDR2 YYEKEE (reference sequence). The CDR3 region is CASSRAGGGSNQPQHF. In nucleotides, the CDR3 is TGTGCCAGCAGCAGAGCAGGGGGTGGGAGCAATCAGCCCCAGCATTTT.

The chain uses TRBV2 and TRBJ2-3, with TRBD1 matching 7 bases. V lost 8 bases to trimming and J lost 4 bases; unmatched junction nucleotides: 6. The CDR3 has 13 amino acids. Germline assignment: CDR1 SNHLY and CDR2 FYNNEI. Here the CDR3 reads CASDRQGPDTQYF. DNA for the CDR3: TGTGCCAGCGACAGACAGGGTCCAGATACGCAGTATTTT.

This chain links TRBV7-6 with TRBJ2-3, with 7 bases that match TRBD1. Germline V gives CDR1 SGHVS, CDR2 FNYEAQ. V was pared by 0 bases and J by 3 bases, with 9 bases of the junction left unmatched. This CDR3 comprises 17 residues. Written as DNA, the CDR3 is TGTGCCAGCAGCTTAGCGAGGGGAACAGGGGTGACAGATACGCAGTATTTT. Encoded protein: CASSLARGTGVTDTQYF. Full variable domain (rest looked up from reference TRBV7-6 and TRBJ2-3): GAGVSQSPRYKVTKRGQDVALRCDPISGHVSLYWYRQALGQGPEFLTYFNYEAQQDKSGLPNDRFSAERPEGSISTLTIQRTEQRDSAMYRCASSLARGTGVTDTQYFGPGTRLTVL.